This T cell receptor beta chain was retrieved from a study of blood T cell repertoires in COVID-19. Study-wide context: Sample material is recorded as cDNA or gDNA derived from T cells, B-cell-depleted T cells, or PBMCs.

Which cohort a participant joined came from the clinical history participants gave. Donors in Cohort 3 counted as recovered after two negative PCRs, clearance, or symptom resolution. Germline assignment: CDR1 SGHRS and CDR2 YFSETQ. Trimming cost V 4 bases and J 3 bases; bases outside gene matches: 10. This CDR3 is built from 17 residues. Clones were read by immunoSEQ multiplex PCR, and TCRdb kept only the in-frame ones, dropping some. The repertoire has 150,000 to 200,000 clones, roughly 87% of them found once; the top ten carry 9.5% to 11%. This TCR was recovered from a man over 45 who had recovered from COVID-19. Input material: PBMCs or T cells enriched from blood (not recorded which). The V gene is TRBV5-1, the J gene TRBJ2-7, with 13 bases fitting TRBD2. CDR3 bases: TGCGCCAGCAGCGAAGGGGGACTAGCGGGACGGGGCTACGAGCAGTACTTC. Translation: CASSEGGLAGRGYEQYF.